Listed below are T cell receptor beta chains from one sample, sequenced in a study of blood T cell repertoires in COVID-19. Some clones are missing from TCRdb's copy, which holds only in-frame ones; the method was immunoSEQ multiplex PCR. The repertoire holds about 62,000 clones, with about nine tenths as singletons. Source material: peripheral blood. Source of these receptors: an elderly woman with acute or convalescent COVID-19. Both conserved end residues are part of each CDR3. A D gene is named only where the DNA matches it firmly. Size is omitted from some rows. Given values are once, few, many or a class for expanded clones.

J gene: TRBJ2-1
V gene: TRBV5-4
clone size: .
D gene: TRBD2
CDR3 DNA: TGTGCCAGCAGCTTGGCCGGGACTAGGGCGTCGGTGCAGTTCTTC
CDR3 protein: CASSLAGTRASVQFF

J gene: TRBJ2-6
V gene: TRBV18
clone size: .
D gene: TRBD1
CDR3 DNA: TGTGCCAGCTCACCGGAGGGACAGGGGTACTCTGGGGCCAACGTCCTGACTTTC
CDR3 protein: CASSPEGQGYSGANVLTF

J gene: TRBJ1-1
V gene: TRBV5-1
clone size: .
D gene: .
CDR3 DNA: TGCGCCAGCAGCTCACGAGAAGGGGGGAACACTGAAGCTTTCTTT
CDR3 protein: CASSSREGGNTEAFF

J gene: TRBJ1-5
V gene: TRBV19
clone size: .
D gene: .
CDR3 DNA: TGTGCCAGTAGTATTCGAGGTAATAGCAATCAGCCCCAGCATTTT
CDR3 protein: CASSIRGNSNQPQHF

J gene: TRBJ1-3
V gene: TRBV6-5
clone size: .
D gene: .
CDR3 DNA: TGTGCCAGCAGTTACTCCCTCTCTGGAAACACCATATATTTT
CDR3 protein: CASSYSLSGNTIYF

J gene: TRBJ2-7
V gene: TRBV4-2
clone size: .
D gene: .
CDR3 DNA: TGTGCCAGCAGCCAAAACACCAGGGTTTACGAGCAGTACTTC
CDR3 protein: CASSQNTRVYEQYF

J gene: TRBJ2-7
V gene: TRBV2
clone size: .
D gene: TRBD2
CDR3 DNA: TGTGCCAGCACGGCCCTAGCGGGAGGGATAGGGGAGCAGTACTTC
CDR3 protein: CASTALAGGIGEQYF

J gene: TRBJ1-6
V gene: TRBV7-9
clone size: .
D gene: .
CDR3 DNA: TGTGCCAGCAGCTCCGGTTCGGCGGGGTTGATGGCTTCACCCCTCCACTTT
CDR3 protein: CASSSGSAGLMASPLHF

J gene: TRBJ2-5
V gene: TRBV5-4
clone size: .
D gene: .
CDR3 DNA: TGTGCCAGCAACTTGGTTCGGACAGAAGAGACCCAGTACTTC
CDR3 protein: CASNLVRTEETQYF

J gene: TRBJ2-6
V gene: TRBV5-4
clone size: .
D gene: .
CDR3 DNA: TGTGCCAGCAGTTACGGACAGCGCTCTGGGGCCAACGTCCTGACTTTC
CDR3 protein: CASSYGQRSGANVLTF

J gene: TRBJ2-1
V gene: TRBV10-1
clone size: .
D gene: TRBD2
CDR3 DNA: TGCGCCATCGCGGAACTAGCGGGGATTTCCTACAATGAGCAGTTCTTC
CDR3 protein: CAIAELAGISYNEQFF

J gene: TRBJ2-2
V gene: TRBV6-2/TRBV6-3
clone size: .
D gene: TRBD2
CDR3 DNA: TGTGCCAGCAGTTACCTAGCGGGGGGGCCTAACACCGGGGAGCTGTTTTTT
CDR3 protein: CASSYLAGGPNTGELFF

J gene: TRBJ2-1
V gene: TRBV28
clone size: .
D gene: TRBD2
CDR3 DNA: TGTGCCAGCAGCACACACGGGGGGGCCTCCTACAATGAGCAGTTCTTC
CDR3 protein: CASSTHGGASYNEQFF

J gene: TRBJ1-2
V gene: TRBV7-9
clone size: .
D gene: TRBD1
CDR3 DNA: TGTGCCAGCAGCTATAGGACAGGGACGTATGGCTACACCTTC
CDR3 protein: CASSYRTGTYGYTF

J gene: TRBJ1-4
V gene: TRBV3-1/TRBV3-2
clone size: .
D gene: TRBD1
CDR3 DNA: TGTGCCAGCAGCTTCCCCGTACAGGGGAGTGGTGAAAAACTGTTTTTT
CDR3 protein: CASSFPVQGSGEKLFF

J gene: TRBJ2-7
V gene: TRBV28
clone size: .
D gene: .
CDR3 DNA: TGTGCCAGCAGTTTATTCTCGGTCCGATACGAGCAGTACTTC
CDR3 protein: CASSLFSVRYEQYF

J gene: TRBJ1-3
V gene: TRBV6-1
clone size: .
D gene: .
CDR3 DNA: TGTGCCAGCAGTGAGTTGACAGGCTACTCTGGAAACACCATATATTTT
CDR3 protein: CASSELTGYSGNTIYF

J gene: TRBJ1-1
V gene: TRBV18
clone size: .
D gene: TRBD1
CDR3 DNA: TGTGCCAGCTCACCAAGGATTGCGGGACAGGGGTTCACTGAAGCTTTCTTT
CDR3 protein: CASSPRIAGQGFTEAFF

J gene: TRBJ2-1
V gene: TRBV19
clone size: .
D gene: TRBD2
CDR3 DNA: TGTGCCAGTAGTATTTCGCGGGAGGGGTACAATGAGCAGTTCTTC
CDR3 protein: CASSISREGYNEQFF

J gene: TRBJ2-1
V gene: TRBV5-1
clone size: once
D gene: .
CDR3 DNA: TGCGCCAGCAGCTTGGCTTGGGGCAATACCTACAATGAGCAGTTCTTC
CDR3 protein: CASSLAWGNTYNEQFF

J gene: TRBJ2-1
V gene: TRBV6-2/TRBV6-3
clone size: .
D gene: TRBD2
CDR3 DNA: TGTGCCAGCAGTTTACTAGCGGGGGTTTACAATGAGCAGTTCTTC
CDR3 protein: CASSLLAGVYNEQFF

J gene: TRBJ1-1
V gene: TRBV3-1/TRBV3-2
clone size: .
D gene: .
CDR3 DNA: TGTGCCAGCAGCCAGGGCTTTCGGAACACTGAAGCTTTCTTT
CDR3 protein: CASSQGFRNTEAFF

J gene: TRBJ1-2
V gene: TRBV5-4
clone size: .
D gene: .
CDR3 DNA: TGTGCCAGCAGCCCTGCTGGGTTGAAAGGGGGCTATGGCTACACCTTC
CDR3 protein: CASSPAGLKGGYGYTF

J gene: TRBJ1-1
V gene: TRBV6-6
clone size: .
D gene: TRBD1
CDR3 DNA: TGTGCCAGCAAGGTAACAGGGGAAAACACTGAAGCTTTCTTT
CDR3 protein: CASKVTGENTEAFF

J gene: TRBJ2-3
V gene: TRBV5-1
clone size: few
D gene: .
CDR3 DNA: TGCGCCAGCAGCTTCTGGCAGGGCCCCATCACAGGGACGCAGTATTTT
CDR3 protein: CASSFWQGPITGTQYF

J gene: TRBJ1-1
V gene: TRBV7-6
clone size: once
D gene: TRBD1
CDR3 DNA: TGTGCCAGCAGCTTTGACAGGGGGTTAGGCACTGAAGCTTTCTTT
CDR3 protein: CASSFDRGLGTEAFF

J gene: TRBJ2-1
V gene: TRBV5-1
clone size: .
D gene: TRBD1
CDR3 DNA: TGCGCCAGCAGTGATCATCCGGGACAGGGGGCCGGTGAGCAGTTCTTC
CDR3 protein: CASSDHPGQGAGEQFF

J gene: TRBJ1-2
V gene: TRBV19
clone size: .
D gene: TRBD1
CDR3 DNA: TGTGCCAGTAGTGGGACAGGGGGCTACTATGGCTACACCTTC
CDR3 protein: CASSGTGGYYGYTF

J gene: TRBJ1-2
V gene: TRBV9
clone size: once
D gene: .
CDR3 DNA: TGTGCCAGCAGCCGACGAGGCAGCCACAACTATGGCTACACCTTC
CDR3 protein: CASSRRGSHNYGYTF

J gene: TRBJ2-1
V gene: TRBV7-9
clone size: few
D gene: .
CDR3 DNA: TGTGCCAGCAGCCCAATAGCGTGGAGCTCCTACAATGAGCAGTTCTTC
CDR3 protein: CASSPIAWSSYNEQFF

J gene: TRBJ1-1
V gene: TRBV18
clone size: .
D gene: .
CDR3 DNA: TGTGCCAGCTCGCCGACTGGGAACACTGAAGCTTTCTTT
CDR3 protein: CASSPTGNTEAFF

J gene: TRBJ1-5
V gene: TRBV12-3/TRBV12-4
clone size: few
D gene: .
CDR3 DNA: TGTGCCAGCAGCGGGACAATCAATCAGCCCCAGCATTTT
CDR3 protein: CASSGTINQPQHF

J gene: TRBJ1-3
V gene: TRBV15
clone size: .
D gene: .
CDR3 DNA: TGTGCCACCAGCAGAGATTGGTACTCGAACCCGGTTGGAAACACCATATATTTT
CDR3 protein: CATSRDWYSNPVGNTIYF

J gene: TRBJ1-4
V gene: TRBV7-9
clone size: .
D gene: .
CDR3 DNA: TGTGCCAGCAGCTTAACGGGGGGCTATAATGAAAAACTGTTTTTT
CDR3 protein: CASSLTGGYNEKLFF

J gene: TRBJ2-1
V gene: TRBV27
clone size: .
D gene: TRBD1
CDR3 DNA: TGTGCCAGCAGTTTTCAGGTTGGGACAGGGGTGAGCAATGAGCAGTTCTTC
CDR3 protein: CASSFQVGTGVSNEQFF

J gene: TRBJ2-3
V gene: TRBV5-1
clone size: once
D gene: TRBD1
CDR3 DNA: TGCGCCAGCAGCTTGGTGACGCATCAGGGGGCAGATACGCAGTATTTT
CDR3 protein: CASSLVTHQGADTQYF

J gene: TRBJ1-2
V gene: TRBV19
clone size: .
D gene: .
CDR3 DNA: TGTGCCAGTAGTCCATACGCTGACAGTAACTATGGCTACACCTTC
CDR3 protein: CASSPYADSNYGYTF

J gene: TRBJ2-5
V gene: TRBV7-3
clone size: .
D gene: .
CDR3 DNA: TGTGCCAGCAGCTTATCTTCAGTCGGACTAGGACAGGGAGGCGGGCGAGAGACCCAGTACTTC
CDR3 protein: CASSLSSVGLGQGGGRETQYF

J gene: TRBJ1-5
V gene: TRBV10-3
clone size: few
D gene: .
CDR3 DNA: TGTGCCATCAGTGAGTCACAGAATCAGCCCCAGCATTTT
CDR3 protein: CAISESQNQPQHF

J gene: TRBJ2-3
V gene: TRBV9
clone size: .
D gene: TRBD2
CDR3 DNA: TGTGCCAGCAGCACCCTTTTGACGGGAGGGGGCACAGATACGCAGTATTTT
CDR3 protein: CASSTLLTGGGTDTQYF

J gene: TRBJ2-6
V gene: TRBV28
clone size: .
D gene: .
CDR3 DNA: TGTGCCAGCAGTTTAGGGGGCGCTGGGGCCAACGTCCTGACTTTC
CDR3 protein: CASSLGGAGANVLTF

J gene: TRBJ2-7
V gene: TRBV5-4
clone size: .
D gene: .
CDR3 DNA: TGTGCCAGCAGCTTGAATCGACTCGAGCAGTACTTC
CDR3 protein: CASSLNRLEQYF

J gene: TRBJ2-3
V gene: TRBV5-1
clone size: .
D gene: TRBD2
CDR3 DNA: TGCGCCAGCAGCTTGGCCGGGGGGGAGGCAGATACGCAGTATTTT
CDR3 protein: CASSLAGGEADTQYF

J gene: TRBJ1-2
V gene: TRBV4-1
clone size: once
D gene: TRBD1
CDR3 DNA: TGCGCCAGCAGCCAAGACACAGGGGACTATGGCTACACCTTC
CDR3 protein: CASSQDTGDYGYTF

J gene: TRBJ1-6
V gene: TRBV27
clone size: .
D gene: .
CDR3 DNA: TGTGCCAGCAGTTTATCGTACGGGGGCTCCTATAATTCACCCCTCCACTTT
CDR3 protein: CASSLSYGGSYNSPLHF

J gene: TRBJ2-1
V gene: TRBV19
clone size: once
D gene: TRBD2
CDR3 DNA: TGTGCCAGTAGTATTTCGGGGGGGGTCTTCAATGAGCAGTTCTTC
CDR3 protein: CASSISGGVFNEQFF

J gene: TRBJ1-2
V gene: TRBV28
clone size: once
D gene: TRBD1
CDR3 DNA: TGTGCCAGCAGGCTGCTCGGGACAGCCCCCAACTATGGCTACACCTTC
CDR3 protein: CASRLLGTAPNYGYTF

J gene: TRBJ1-1
V gene: TRBV5-4
clone size: .
D gene: .
CDR3 DNA: TGTGCCAGCGCAACGTCAGGGACTGAAGCTTTCTTT
CDR3 protein: CASATSGTEAFF

J gene: TRBJ2-7
V gene: TRBV24-1
clone size: .
D gene: TRBD1
CDR3 DNA: TGTGCCACCAGTGGAGGACAGGGATACGAGCAGTACTTC
CDR3 protein: CATSGGQGYEQYF